The rows below give T cell receptor beta chains drawn from one sample of a study of identical twins. TCRdb re-called the 5' RACE reads with MiXCR, one entry per CDR3 protein. The table shows about 730,000 distinct CDR3 sequences, with about 20% occurring only once. The data were also submitted as part of a second study, on T cells expressing NK-cell markers.

The sample comprised PBMCs. These receptors all come from a woman under 30 in good health. The CDR3 runs from the conserved cysteine through the conserved F or W. A D gene is named only where the DNA matches it firmly. Not every row has a clone size; where given, it reads once, few, many or a size class.

v_call	d_call	j_call	clone_size	cdr3_nt	cdr3_aa
TRBV4-3	TRBD1	TRBJ2-7	many	TGCGCCAGCAGCCAAGCAGGGGGCTCCTACGAGCAGTACTTC	CASSQAGGSYEQYF
TRBV6-1	NA	TRBJ1-2	many	TGTGCCAGCAGGCGGACAGCTAACTATGGCTACACCTTC	CASRRTANYGYTF
TRBV6-2/TRBV6-3	TRBD1	TRBJ2-7	NA	TGTGCCAGCAGTTACTCGTACAGGGGCAGGTACGAGCAGTACTTC	CASSYSYRGRYEQYF
TRBV12-3/TRBV12-4	NA	TRBJ2-7	NA	TGTGCCAGCAGTCCACTACAGGGGGGGGAGCAGTACTTC	CASSPLQGGEQYF
TRBV20-1	TRBD1	TRBJ1-2	many	TGCAGTGCTAGAATTCAGGGGGTCCCTAACTATGGCTACACCTTC	CSARIQGVPNYGYTF
TRBV6-2/TRBV6-3	NA	TRBJ2-1	NA	TGTGCCAGCAGTTACCCCCTAGGTATTGAGAATGAGCAGTTCTTC	CASSYPLGIENEQFF
TRBV5-5	NA	TRBJ2-7	NA	TGTGCCAGCAGCTTGATAGGGAACGAGCAGTACTTC	CASSLIGNEQYF
TRBV18	TRBD2	TRBJ2-1	few	TGTGCCAGCTCACTTGGACTAGTCGGTGAGCAGTTCTTC	CASSLGLVGEQFF
TRBV20-1	NA	TRBJ2-7	few	TGCGGCGACCAGGATACCGAGCAGTACTTC	CGDQDTEQYF
TRBV15	TRBD1	TRBJ2-6	NA	TGTGCCACCGTGGGACAGGTACTGACTGGGGCCAACGTCCTGACTTTC	CATVGQVLTGANVLTF
TRBV29-1	NA	TRBJ2-7	few	TGCAGCGTTCGGGGCCTTTTCTACGAGCAGTACTTC	CSVRGLFYEQYF
TRBV18	NA	TRBJ2-2	few	TGTGCCAGCTCACCACCGGGACAGAACACCGGGGAGCTGTTTTTT	CASSPPGQNTGELFF
TRBV4-3	NA	TRBJ2-1	few	TGCGCCAGCAGTCGACTAGTAGACGGCAATGAGCAGTTCTTC	CASSRLVDGNEQFF
TRBV29-1	TRBD1	TRBJ2-5	NA	TGCAGCGTTGGGTGGACAGGGGGGATCGGAGAGACCCAGTACTTC	CSVGWTGGIGETQYF
TRBV5-1	NA	TRBJ2-7	many	TGTGCCAGCAGCTTAAACTACGAGCAGTACTTC	CASSLNYEQYF
TRBV18	NA	TRBJ2-7	few	TGTGCCAGCTCACCAATGTTCGGGGACGAGCAGTACTTC	CASSPMFGDEQYF
TRBV6-2/TRBV6-3	TRBD2	TRBJ2-1	NA	TGTGCCAGCAGTTACTCAAGGACTAGCGGGGCGCATGAGCAGTTCTTC	CASSYSRTSGAHEQFF
TRBV5-6	NA	TRBJ1-1	many	TGTGCCAGCAGCCGTCTAGGGAGTGCTTTCTTT	CASSRLGSAFF
TRBV27	NA	TRBJ1-6	few	TGTGCCAGCAGTAGATGGGAGCAACCCTATAATTCACCCCTCCACTTT	CASSRWEQPYNSPLHF
TRBV5-1	NA	TRBJ2-7	few	TGCGCCAGCAGCCTTCGGACGTACTCCTACGAGCAGTACTTC	CASSLRTYSYEQYF
TRBV20-1	NA	TRBJ2-5	NA	TGCAGTGCTAGGGGACATCCCCAAGAGACCCAGTACTTC	CSARGHPQETQYF
TRBV20-1	TRBD2	TRBJ2-1	few	TGCAGTGCTAGCCCGACTAGCGGGGCTGGGACTGAGCAGTTCTTC	CSASPTSGAGTEQFF
TRBV7-7	TRBD1	TRBJ2-5	NA	TGTGCCAGCAGCCCCCGGGACAGAGAAGAGACCCAGTACTTC	CASSPRDREETQYF
TRBV10-3	NA	TRBJ2-3	NA	TGTGCCATCAGGACTGGAGCAGATACGCAGTATTTT	CAIRTGADTQYF
TRBV11-2	NA	TRBJ2-5	many	TGTGCCAGCAGCTTAGATCAAGGTTCGGGAGAGACCCAGTACTTC	CASSLDQGSGETQYF
TRBV20-1	NA	TRBJ2-1	many	TGCAGTGGCCTACCCGGCAGCGAGAGGAGTCGTGAGCAGTTCTTC	CSGLPGSERSREQFF
TRBV20-1	NA	TRBJ2-1	few	TGCAGTGCTAGCTCCTTGGGACGGCCGAGTTACAATGAGCAGTTCTTC	CSASSLGRPSYNEQFF
TRBV5-1	NA	TRBJ1-2	few	TGCGCCAGCAGCTTGGTAGGGCCGGGAGGTGGCTACACCTTC	CASSLVGPGGGYTF
TRBV11-2	NA	TRBJ2-5	NA	TGTGCCAGCAGCCAAACCAGAGGAGCGGAGACCCAGTACTTC	CASSQTRGAETQYF
TRBV20-1	TRBD2	TRBJ2-1	many	TGCAGTGCTAGGGGGTGGCGCGGGAGGGCCGATGAGCAGTTCTTC	CSARGWRGRADEQFF
TRBV15	NA	TRBJ2-1	NA	TGTGCCACCAGCAGAGACCGTGAGCAGTTCTTC	CATSRDREQFF
TRBV7-2	NA	TRBJ1-2	NA	TGTGCCAGCAAGGACGGTGATGGCTACACCTTC	CASKDGDGYTF
TRBV7-8	NA	TRBJ2-1	few	TGTGCCAGCAGCTTATCCGGGGGCGGGAGCTCCTACAATGAGCAGTTCTTC	CASSLSGGGSSYNEQFF
TRBV6-6	NA	TRBJ2-7	few	TGTGCCAGCAAAGCGAACAGGGTCCACGAGCAGTACTTC	CASKANRVHEQYF
TRBV29-1	NA	TRBJ2-1	few	TGCAGCGTTTCCTGGGCTGACCTAGGGATCGATGAGCAGTTCTTC	CSVSWADLGIDEQFF
TRBV18	NA	TRBJ2-1	NA	TGTGCCAGCTCACCAACACTGGGGGACGCACCTTACAATGAGCAGTTCTTC	CASSPTLGDAPYNEQFF
TRBV4-3	NA	TRBJ1-2	NA	TGCGCCAGCAGCCAGTCTACCTATGGCTACACCTTC	CASSQSTYGYTF
TRBV7-7	TRBD1	TRBJ2-1	NA	TGTGCCAGCAGCTTAGTCGGGACAGTGTCCTACAATGAGCAGTTCTTC	CASSLVGTVSYNEQFF
TRBV6-1	TRBD2	TRBJ2-7	NA	TGTGCCAGCAGTCCCCCTGGGACTAGCCAACACGAGCAGTACTTC	CASSPPGTSQHEQYF
TRBV29-1	TRBD2	TRBJ2-7	few	TGCAGCGCCCGATCTAGCGGCCTGGAGTACTTC	CSARSSGLEYF
TRBV12-3/TRBV12-4	TRBD2	TRBJ2-1	few	TGTGCCAGCACCCCGGGACTAGCGGGAGTAGGTGAGCAGTTCTTC	CASTPGLAGVGEQFF
TRBV25-1	NA	TRBJ2-5	NA	TGTGCCAGCAGTCCTACGGGGACGGGGACACAAGAGACCCAGTACTTC	CASSPTGTGTQETQYF
TRBV20-1	NA	TRBJ2-1	NA	TGCAGTGCTACAAAAGGGGGACCTAACAATGAGCAGTTCTTC	CSATKGGPNNEQFF
TRBV12-3/TRBV12-4	NA	TRBJ1-1	few	TGTGCCAGTAATGGGATGAACACTGAAGCTTTCTTT	CASNGMNTEAFF
TRBV5-1	NA	TRBJ2-7	few	TGCGCCAGCAGCTTGGTAGTGGCACTTCCTAGGGAGCAGTACTTC	CASSLVVALPREQYF
TRBV7-8	NA	TRBJ2-7	NA	TGTGCCAGCAGCTTAAAAGACCCTCTGCAGTACTTC	CASSLKDPLQYF
TRBV12-3/TRBV12-4	TRBD2	TRBJ2-7	many	TGTGCCAGCAGTCCCGGGACTAGTTCCTACGAGCAGTACTTC	CASSPGTSSYEQYF
TRBV18	NA	TRBJ2-7	NA	TGTGCCAGCTCACAGGACCAATGGAACGAGCAGTACTTC	CASSQDQWNEQYF
TRBV6-6	NA	TRBJ2-7	NA	TGTGCCAGCAGTTCAAAACAGGGCTTGGAGCAGTACTTC	CASSSKQGLEQYF
TRBV5-1	TRBD2	TRBJ2-3	NA	TGCGCCAGCAGCTCCCCGGGGGGTACTCGCACAGATACGCAGTATTTT	CASSSPGGTRTDTQYF
TRBV20-1	TRBD1	TRBJ2-7	NA	TGCAGTGCTAGAGATCGAGTAGGGACAGAACACTTC	CSARDRVGTEHF
TRBV20-1	NA	TRBJ2-5	many	TGCAGTGCTAGCGGGGAAGAGACCCAGTACTTC	CSASGEETQYF
TRBV15	TRBD1	TRBJ1-5	few	TGTGCCACCAGCAGAGTAGAAGGGGACAGGGTTGGGCAGCCCCAGCATTTT	CATSRVEGDRVGQPQHF
TRBV5-1	NA	TRBJ2-2	many	TGCGCCAGCACCAGGAGGTACACCGGGGAGCTGTTTTTT	CASTRRYTGELFF
TRBV30	NA	TRBJ2-2	many	TGTGCCGGCCTACCATGGGGCACCGGGGAGCTGTTTTTT	CAGLPWGTGELFF
TRBV12-3/TRBV12-4	TRBD2	TRBJ2-1	NA	TGTGCCAGCACCCAGCGGGGGGGCCACGACAATGAGCAGTTCTTC	CASTQRGGHDNEQFF
TRBV5-1	TRBD1	TRBJ2-7	NA	TGCGCCAGCAGCTCAGGACAGGGATGGGACGAGCAGTACTTC	CASSSGQGWDEQYF